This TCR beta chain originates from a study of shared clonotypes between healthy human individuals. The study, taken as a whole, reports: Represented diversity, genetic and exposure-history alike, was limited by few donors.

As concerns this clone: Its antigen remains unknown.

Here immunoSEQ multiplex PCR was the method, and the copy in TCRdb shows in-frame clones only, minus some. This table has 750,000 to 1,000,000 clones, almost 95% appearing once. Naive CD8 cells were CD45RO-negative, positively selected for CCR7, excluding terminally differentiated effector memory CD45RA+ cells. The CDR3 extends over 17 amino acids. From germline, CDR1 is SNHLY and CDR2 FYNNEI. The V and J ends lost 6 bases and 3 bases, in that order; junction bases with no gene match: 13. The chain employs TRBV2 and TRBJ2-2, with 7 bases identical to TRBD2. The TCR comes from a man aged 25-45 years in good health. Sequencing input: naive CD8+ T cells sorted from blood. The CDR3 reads CASRATGGRKYTGELFF. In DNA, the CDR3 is TGTGCCAGCAGAGCTACGGGCGGGAGAAAGTACACCGGGGAGCTGTTTTTT.